This T cell receptor beta chain is drawn from a study of identical twins. Each CDR3 protein is one row after TCRdb ran MiXCR on the 5' RACE reads. The sample records hundreds of thousands of distinct CDR3 sequences, over 5% being singletons. Looked up from germline, CDR1 is SGDLS and CDR2 is YYNGEE. Trimming removed 3 bases from V and 9 bases from J, with 13 bases in between. The CDR3 is made up of 13 amino acids. In its sample, this clonotype was seen a few times. Its antigen is not known. General study findings and limits: Without tracking the same donors, conclusions rested on cross-sectional statistical analysis.

This clonotype was sampled from a man aged 18 to 30 in good health. J is TRBJ2-1 and V is TRBV9; tentative D call: TRBD2 (5 bases). The sample taken for sequencing was naive T cells sorted from blood. CDR3 loop: CASSGPLGGEQFF. The CDR3 DNA is TGTGCCAGCAGCGGTCCCCTTGGAGGTGAGCAGTTCTTC.